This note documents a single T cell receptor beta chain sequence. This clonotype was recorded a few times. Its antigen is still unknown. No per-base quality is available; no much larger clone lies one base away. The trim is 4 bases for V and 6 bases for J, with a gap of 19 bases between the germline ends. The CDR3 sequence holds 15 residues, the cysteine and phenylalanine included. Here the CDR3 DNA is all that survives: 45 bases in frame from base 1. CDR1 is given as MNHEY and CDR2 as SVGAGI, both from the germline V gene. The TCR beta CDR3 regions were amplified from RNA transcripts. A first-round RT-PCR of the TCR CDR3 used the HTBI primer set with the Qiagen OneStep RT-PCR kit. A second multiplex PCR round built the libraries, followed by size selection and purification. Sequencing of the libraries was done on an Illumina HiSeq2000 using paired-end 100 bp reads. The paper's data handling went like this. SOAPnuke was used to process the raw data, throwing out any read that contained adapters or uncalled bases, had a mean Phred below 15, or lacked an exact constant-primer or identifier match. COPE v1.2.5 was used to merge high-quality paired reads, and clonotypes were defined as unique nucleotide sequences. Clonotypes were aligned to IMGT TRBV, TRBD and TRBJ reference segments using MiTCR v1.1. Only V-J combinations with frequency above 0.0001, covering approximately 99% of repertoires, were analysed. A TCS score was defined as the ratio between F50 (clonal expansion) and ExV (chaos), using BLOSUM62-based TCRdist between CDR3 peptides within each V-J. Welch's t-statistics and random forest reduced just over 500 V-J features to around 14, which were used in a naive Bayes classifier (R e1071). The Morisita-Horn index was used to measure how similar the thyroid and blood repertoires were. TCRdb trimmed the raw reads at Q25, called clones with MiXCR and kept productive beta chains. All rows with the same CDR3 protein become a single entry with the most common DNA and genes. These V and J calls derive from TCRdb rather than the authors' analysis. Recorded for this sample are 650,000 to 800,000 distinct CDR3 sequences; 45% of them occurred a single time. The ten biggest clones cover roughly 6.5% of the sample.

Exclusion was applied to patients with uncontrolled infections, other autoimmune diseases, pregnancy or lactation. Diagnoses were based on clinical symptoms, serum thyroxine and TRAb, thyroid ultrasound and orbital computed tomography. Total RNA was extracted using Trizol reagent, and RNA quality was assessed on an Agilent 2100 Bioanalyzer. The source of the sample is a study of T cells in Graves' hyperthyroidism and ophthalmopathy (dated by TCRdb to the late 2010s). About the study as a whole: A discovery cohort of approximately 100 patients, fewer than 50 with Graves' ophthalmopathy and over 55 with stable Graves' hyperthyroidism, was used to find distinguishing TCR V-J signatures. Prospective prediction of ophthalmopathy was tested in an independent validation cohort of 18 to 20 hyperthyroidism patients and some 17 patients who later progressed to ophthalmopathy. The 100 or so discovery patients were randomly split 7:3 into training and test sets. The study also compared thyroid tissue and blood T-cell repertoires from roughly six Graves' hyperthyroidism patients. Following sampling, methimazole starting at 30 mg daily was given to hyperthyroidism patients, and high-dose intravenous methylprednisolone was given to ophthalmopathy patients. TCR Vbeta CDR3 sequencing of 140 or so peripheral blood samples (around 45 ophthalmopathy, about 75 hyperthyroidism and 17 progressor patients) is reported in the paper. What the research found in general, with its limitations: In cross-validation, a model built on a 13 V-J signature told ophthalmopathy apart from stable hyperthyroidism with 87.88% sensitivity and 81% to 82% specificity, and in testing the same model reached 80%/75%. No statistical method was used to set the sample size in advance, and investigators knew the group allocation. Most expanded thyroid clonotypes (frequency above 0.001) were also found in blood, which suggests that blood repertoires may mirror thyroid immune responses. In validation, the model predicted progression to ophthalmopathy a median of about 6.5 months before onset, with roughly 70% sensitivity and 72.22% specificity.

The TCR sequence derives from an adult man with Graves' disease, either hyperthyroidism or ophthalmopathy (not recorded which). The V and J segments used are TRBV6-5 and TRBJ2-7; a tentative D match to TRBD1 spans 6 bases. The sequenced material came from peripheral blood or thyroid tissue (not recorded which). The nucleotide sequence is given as TGTGCCAGCAGTTTAAACAACGCAGGGGTGGGCGAGCAGTACTTC. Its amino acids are CASSLNNAGVGEQYF.